A single sample is the source of the 2 T cell receptor beta chains below, sequenced in a study of blood T cell repertoires in COVID-19. TCRdb's copy holds only in-frame clones and misses some; the assay was immunoSEQ multiplex PCR. This sample has about 270,000 clones, with 86% found just once. Sequenced: peripheral blood. These TCRs come from a woman aged 30 to 39 with COVID-19, enrolled during active disease.

The V gene is TRBV5-5, the J gene TRBJ1-4; the D gene is possibly TRBD1 (5 bases). Trimming took 0 bases from V and 8 from J, leaving 11 bases between them. This CDR3 has 14 amino acids. Germline V gene sequence: CDR1 SGHKS, CDR2 YYEKEE (reference sequence). DNA of the CDR3: TGTGCCAGCAGCTTGGGGGGCGCTGGGGAAAAACTGTTTTTT. This codes for CASSLGGAGEKLFF.

CDR3 loop: CASSLPGGTEAFF. The CDR3, as DNA: TGTGCCAGCAGCCTCCCGGGGGGAACTGAAGCTTTCTTT. This sequence joins TRBV13 and TRBJ1-1; perhaps TRBD1 as D (5 bases). Trimming stripped 5 bases from V and 5 bases from J, with 12 bases between. The CDR3 consists of 13 residues. CDR1 is PRHDT, CDR2 FYEKMQ, per germline (reference sequence). Full variable domain (rest looked up from reference TRBV13 and TRBJ1-1): AAGVIQSPRHLIKEKRETATLKCYPIPRHDTVYWYQQGPGQDPQFLISFYEKMQSDKGSIPDRFSAQQFSDYHSELNMSSLELGDSALYFCASSLPGGTEAFFGQGTRLTVV.